The rows below give T cell receptor beta chains drawn from one sample of a study of shared clonotypes between healthy human individuals. The repertoire was sequenced with immunoSEQ multiplex PCR; TCRdb's copy has only in-frame clones and lacks some. Of 2 million to 2.5 million clones listed, more than 90% are singletons. What was sequenced was naive CD4+ T cells sorted from blood. These receptors were collected from a man younger than 35 in good health. CDR3s include the opening cysteine and the closing phenylalanine or tryptophan. Fields, in order: V gene, D gene, J gene, clone size, CDR3 protein, CDR3 DNA. A D gene is named only where the DNA matches it firmly. Size values are once, few and many counts, or a class for expanded clones, and some rows have none.

v_gene: TRBV5-1
d_gene: TRBD2
j_gene: TRBJ2-5
abundance: -
CDR3aa: CASSSPGLAGVERRETQYF
CDR3nt: TGCGCCAGCAGCTCCCCGGGACTAGCGGGAGTAGAGCGGAGGGAGACCCAGTACTTC

v_gene: TRBV18
d_gene: -
j_gene: TRBJ1-5
abundance: -
CDR3aa: CASSGTRNQPQHF
CDR3nt: TGTGCCAGCTCGGGGACACGCAATCAGCCCCAGCATTTT

v_gene: TRBV6-6
d_gene: -
j_gene: TRBJ2-5
abundance: -
CDR3aa: CASSPQSRTQYF
CDR3nt: TGTGCCAGCAGTCCGCAGTCTCGGACCCAGTACTTC

v_gene: TRBV7-3
d_gene: TRBD2
j_gene: TRBJ2-5
abundance: -
CDR3aa: CASSPYSGGAQETQYF
CDR3nt: TGTGCCAGCAGCCCCTATAGCGGGGGGGCCCAAGAGACCCAGTACTTC

v_gene: TRBV7-8
d_gene: -
j_gene: TRBJ1-6
abundance: -
CDR3aa: CASSLGGQRINSPLHF
CDR3nt: TGTGCCAGCAGCTTAGGGGGCCAACGGATTAATTCACCCCTCCACTTT

v_gene: TRBV6-5
d_gene: -
j_gene: TRBJ1-1
abundance: -
CDR3aa: CASSYSRRMNTEAFF
CDR3nt: TGTGCCAGCAGTTACTCCCGGAGGATGAACACTGAAGCTTTCTTT

v_gene: TRBV7-2
d_gene: -
j_gene: TRBJ2-3
abundance: -
CDR3aa: CASSPVGTQYF
CDR3nt: TGTGCCAGCAGCCCAGTTGGCACGCAGTATTTT

v_gene: TRBV7-8
d_gene: -
j_gene: TRBJ1-6
abundance: -
CDR3aa: CASTSRQSSIYNSPLHF
CDR3nt: TGTGCCAGCACCAGTCGACAGAGCTCTATCTATAATTCACCCCTCCACTTT

v_gene: TRBV5-4
d_gene: -
j_gene: TRBJ1-4
abundance: -
CDR3aa: CASSLGGATNEKLFF
CDR3nt: TGTGCCAGCAGCTTGGGCGGGGCAACTAATGAAAAACTGTTTTTT

v_gene: TRBV10-3
d_gene: TRBD2
j_gene: TRBJ2-7
abundance: -
CDR3aa: CAIRLASSYEQYF
CDR3nt: TGTGCCATCCGACTAGCGTCCTCCTACGAGCAGTACTTC

v_gene: TRBV6-5
d_gene: -
j_gene: TRBJ2-2
abundance: -
CDR3aa: CASSYSYANTGELFF
CDR3nt: TGTGCCAGCAGTTACTCCTACGCGAACACCGGGGAGCTGTTTTTT

v_gene: TRBV6-5
d_gene: -
j_gene: TRBJ1-5
abundance: -
CDR3aa: CASSLGRGDQPQHF
CDR3nt: TGTGCCAGCAGCCTTGGTAGGGGGGATCAGCCCCAGCATTTT

v_gene: TRBV10-1
d_gene: -
j_gene: TRBJ2-1
abundance: -
CDR3aa: CASSTADTIFF
CDR3nt: TGCGCCAGCAGTACTGCAGATACCATCTTCTTC

v_gene: TRBV6-1
d_gene: -
j_gene: TRBJ2-5
abundance: -
CDR3aa: CASSQGFGETQYF
CDR3nt: TGTGCCAGCAGTCAGGGGTTCGGGGAGACCCAGTACTTC

v_gene: TRBV7-2
d_gene: -
j_gene: TRBJ1-4
abundance: -
CDR3aa: CASSLPLAVGATNEKLFF
CDR3nt: TGTGCCAGCAGCTTACCCCTCGCTGTCGGGGCAACTAATGAAAAACTGTTTTTT

v_gene: TRBV7-2
d_gene: TRBD2
j_gene: TRBJ2-1
abundance: -
CDR3aa: CASSSPWIAGVNEQFF
CDR3nt: TGTGCCAGCAGCTCACCTTGGATAGCGGGAGTGAATGAGCAGTTCTTC

v_gene: TRBV2
d_gene: -
j_gene: TRBJ1-5
abundance: -
CDR3aa: CASSDRGGNLGEPQHF
CDR3nt: TGTGCCAGCAGTGACAGGGGAGGAAACCTGGGGGAGCCCCAGCATTTT

v_gene: TRBV2
d_gene: -
j_gene: TRBJ2-6
abundance: -
CDR3aa: CASSEVGRAGANVLTF
CDR3nt: TGTGCCAGCAGTGAAGTTGGCAGGGCTGGGGCCAACGTCCTGACTTTC

v_gene: TRBV5-1
d_gene: -
j_gene: TRBJ1-5
abundance: once
CDR3aa: CASSLAGVRGQPQHF
CDR3nt: TGCGCCAGCAGCTTGGCCGGGGTGCGTGGGCAGCCCCAGCATTTT

v_gene: TRBV2
d_gene: -
j_gene: TRBJ1-3
abundance: -
CDR3aa: CASSEMGRSSGNTIYF
CDR3nt: TGTGCCAGCAGTGAAATGGGGCGAAGCTCTGGAAACACCATATATTTT

v_gene: TRBV7-9
d_gene: -
j_gene: TRBJ1-1
abundance: once
CDR3aa: CASTLGAENTEAFF
CDR3nt: TGTGCCAGCACCCTCGGGGCCGAAAACACTGAAGCTTTCTTT

v_gene: TRBV2
d_gene: -
j_gene: TRBJ2-5
abundance: -
CDR3aa: CASSEAVGIQETQYF
CDR3nt: TGTGCCAGCAGTGAAGCGGTAGGAATACAAGAGACCCAGTACTTC

v_gene: TRBV7-8
d_gene: -
j_gene: TRBJ1-3
abundance: -
CDR3aa: CASSLVYSGSGNTIYF
CDR3nt: TGTGCCAGCAGCTTAGTGTATTCAGGTTCGGGAAACACCATATATTTT

v_gene: TRBV2
d_gene: TRBD2
j_gene: TRBJ2-3
abundance: once
CDR3aa: CASSYLAGSTDTQYF
CDR3nt: TGTGCCAGCAGTTACCTAGCGGGAAGCACAGATACGCAGTATTTT

v_gene: TRBV15
d_gene: -
j_gene: TRBJ1-4
abundance: -
CDR3aa: CATSRVPLSGAREKLFF
CDR3nt: TGTGCCACCAGCAGAGTTCCCCTTTCAGGTGCACGTGAAAAACTGTTTTTT

v_gene: TRBV19
d_gene: TRBD2
j_gene: TRBJ2-2
abundance: -
CDR3aa: CASNLIAGGTGELFF
CDR3nt: TGTGCCTCAAACCTAATAGCGGGAGGGACCGGGGAGCTGTTTTTT

v_gene: TRBV6-4
d_gene: TRBD2
j_gene: TRBJ2-1
abundance: -
CDR3aa: CASSAEGLAGNTQFF
CDR3nt: TGTGCCAGCAGTGCCGAGGGGCTAGCGGGAAACACGCAGTTCTTC

v_gene: TRBV10-3
d_gene: TRBD2
j_gene: TRBJ2-7
abundance: -
CDR3aa: CAISDFGRSEQYF
CDR3nt: TGTGCCATCAGTGACTTCGGGAGGTCCGAGCAGTACTTC